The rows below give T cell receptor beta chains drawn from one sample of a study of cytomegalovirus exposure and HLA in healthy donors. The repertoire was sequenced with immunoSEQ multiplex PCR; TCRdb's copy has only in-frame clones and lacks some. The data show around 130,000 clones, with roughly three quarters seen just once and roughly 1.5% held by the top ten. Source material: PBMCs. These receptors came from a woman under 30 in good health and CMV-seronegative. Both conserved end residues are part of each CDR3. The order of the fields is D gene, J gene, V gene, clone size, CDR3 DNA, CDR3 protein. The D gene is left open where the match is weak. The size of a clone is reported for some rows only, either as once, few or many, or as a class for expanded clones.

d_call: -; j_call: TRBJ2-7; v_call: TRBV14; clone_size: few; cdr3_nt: TGTGCCAGCAGCCGACTTTATGGTGCCGAGCAGTACTTC; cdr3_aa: CASSRLYGAEQYF
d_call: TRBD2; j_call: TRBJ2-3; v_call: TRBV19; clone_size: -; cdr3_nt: TGTGCCAGTAGTAGAAAGCGGGAGACAGATACGCAGTATTTT; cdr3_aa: CASSRKRETDTQYF
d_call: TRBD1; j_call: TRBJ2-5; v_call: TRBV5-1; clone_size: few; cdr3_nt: TGCGCCAGCAGCTCGGGACAGGGCACCCAAGAGACCCAGTACTTC; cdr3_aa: CASSSGQGTQETQYF
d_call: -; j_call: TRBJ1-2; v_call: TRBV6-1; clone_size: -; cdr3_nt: TGTGCCAGCAGTGAATCGACAAGTTCCATCGGCTACACCTTC; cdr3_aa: CASSESTSSIGYTF
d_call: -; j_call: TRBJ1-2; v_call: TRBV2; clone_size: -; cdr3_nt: TGTGCCAGCGGGGGGGATGCCAGCGGAGGCTACACCTTC; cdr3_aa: CASGGDASGGYTF
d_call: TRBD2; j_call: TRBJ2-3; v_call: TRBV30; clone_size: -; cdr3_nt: TGTGCCTGGACCCGGACTAGCGGGAGCACAGATACGCAGTATTTT; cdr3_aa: CAWTRTSGSTDTQYF
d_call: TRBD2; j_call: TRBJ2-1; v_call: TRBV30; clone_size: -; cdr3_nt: TGTGCCTGGAGTGTGGTCGCGGGAGGGTCCTACAATGAGCAGTTCTTC; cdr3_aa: CAWSVVAGGSYNEQFF
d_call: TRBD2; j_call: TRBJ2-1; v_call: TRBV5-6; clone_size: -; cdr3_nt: TGTGCCAGCAGCTTGGAAAGACTAGCGGGAGAAGAGCAGTTCTTC; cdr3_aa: CASSLERLAGEEQFF
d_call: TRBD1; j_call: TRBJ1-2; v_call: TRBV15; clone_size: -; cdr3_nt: TGTGCCACCAGCAGAGCCGGAGACAGGGTACGGCAAAACTATGGCTACACCTTC; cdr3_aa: CATSRAGDRVRQNYGYTF
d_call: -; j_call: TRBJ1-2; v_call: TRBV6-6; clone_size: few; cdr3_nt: TGTGCCAGCGCCGAGGACAGCAACTATGGCTACACCTTC; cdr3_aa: CASAEDSNYGYTF
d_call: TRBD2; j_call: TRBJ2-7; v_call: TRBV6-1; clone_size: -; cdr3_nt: TGTGCCAGCAGTGTTCGCTGGGGGGGACCCTACGAGCAGTACTTC; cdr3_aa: CASSVRWGGPYEQYF
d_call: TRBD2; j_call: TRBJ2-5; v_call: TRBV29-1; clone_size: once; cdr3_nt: TGCAGCGTTGTAGCGGGGGAGACCCAGTACTTC; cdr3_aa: CSVVAGETQYF
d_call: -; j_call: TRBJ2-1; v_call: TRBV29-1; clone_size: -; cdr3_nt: TGCAGCGTTGGGCCCAATGAGCAGTTCTTC; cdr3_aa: CSVGPNEQFF
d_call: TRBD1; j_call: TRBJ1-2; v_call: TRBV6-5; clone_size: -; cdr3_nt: TGTGCCAGCAGTTACGGACAGGAGCTTGGCTACACCTTC; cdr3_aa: CASSYGQELGYTF